Listed below are T cell receptor beta chains from one sample, sequenced in a study of CD8 T cells in Susac syndrome. TCRdb re-analysed the immunoSEQ multiplex PCR reads in MiXCR, keeping a single row per CDR3 protein. The sample consists of about 150,000 distinct CDR3 sequences, approximately 95% of them appearing once. The sample comprised CD8+ T cells from PBMCs. The receptors shown here come from a human donor with Susac syndrome. Each CDR3 is given with its conserved first and last residue. D genes are given only for firm matches. Clone size is given for some rows only: seen once, a few or many times, or a class if the clone is expanded.

V	J	size	D	CDR3	DNA
TRBV29-1	TRBJ1-2	-	-	CSVEDRTGRYGYTF	TGCAGCGTTGAAGACAGGACCGGGAGGTATGGCTACACCTTC
TRBV5-4	TRBJ2-1	-	-	CASSPPGVGEQFF	TGTGCCAGCAGCCCGCCGGGGGTAGGTGAGCAGTTCTTC
TRBV7-9	TRBJ2-7	-	-	CASSPRSGLPSYEQYF	TGTGCCAGCAGCCCCCGGTCCGGGCTCCCCTCCTACGAGCAGTACTTC
TRBV24-1	TRBJ2-2	-	-	CATSGREPNTGELFF	TGTGCCACCAGTGGAAGGGAACCGAACACCGGGGAGCTGTTTTTT
TRBV6-5	TRBJ1-2	-	TRBD1	CASSYGTDYGYTF	TGTGCCAGCAGTTATGGGACAGATTATGGCTACACCTTC
TRBV27	TRBJ1-5	-	-	CASSRNEGQPQHF	TGTGCCAGCAGTCGCAACGAGGGGCAGCCCCAGCATTTT
TRBV4-1	TRBJ1-1	-	-	CASSQATDLNTEAFF	TGCGCCAGCAGCCAAGCGACAGATCTGAACACTGAAGCTTTCTTT
TRBV6-1	TRBJ2-7	-	TRBD2	CASSRLAGAGEQYF	TGTGCCAGCAGCCGACTAGCGGGAGCCGGCGAGCAGTACTTC
TRBV11-3	TRBJ2-1	-	TRBD2	CASSPGLAGAGEQFF	TGTGCCAGCAGCCCCGGACTAGCGGGAGCCGGTGAGCAGTTCTTC
TRBV5-1	TRBJ1-1	-	TRBD1	CASSLHRGLFAEAFF	TGCGCCAGCAGCCTCCACAGGGGTCTATTCGCTGAAGCTTTCTTT
TRBV5-1	TRBJ2-1	-	TRBD2	CASSLAPGLADTKGFF	TGCGCCAGCAGCTTGGCACCGGGACTAGCGGATACTAAGGGGTTCTTC
TRBV3-1	TRBJ2-7	-	-	CASSPGLIYEQYF	TGTGCCAGCAGCCCGGGACTTATCTACGAGCAGTACTTC
TRBV6-5	TRBJ2-7	-	-	CASSYGEQYF	TGTGCCAGCAGTTACGGCGAGCAGTACTTC
TRBV28	TRBJ2-3	-	-	CASSLFGGSTDTQYF	TGTGCCAGCAGTTTATTCGGAGGCTCCACAGATACGCAGTATTTT
TRBV5-6	TRBJ2-7	-	-	CASSEGRWSEQYF	TGTGCCAGCAGCGAGGGTCGGTGGTCCGAGCAGTACTTC
TRBV29-1	TRBJ1-2	-	-	CSVDEQRIYGYTF	TGCAGCGTTGATGAGCAGCGAATCTATGGCTACACCTTC
TRBV27	TRBJ1-1	once	-	CASSLFWGGEAEAFF	TGTGCCAGCAGTTTATTCTGGGGTGGGGAGGCTGAAGCTTTCTTT
TRBV7-9	TRBJ2-3	-	TRBD1	CASASGQVTDTQYF	TGTGCCAGCGCCAGCGGACAGGTTACAGATACGCAGTATTTT
TRBV7-9	TRBJ2-1	-	-	CASESPGRSSYNEQFF	TGTGCCAGCGAATCCCCGGGACGGAGCTCCTACAATGAGCAGTTCTTC
TRBV11-1	TRBJ2-1	-	-	CASSFTGGSSYNEQFF	TGTGCCAGCAGCTTCACGGGCGGCAGCTCCTACAATGAGCAGTTCTTC
TRBV9	TRBJ2-2	-	-	CASSDGQNTGELFF	TGTGCCAGCAGCGACGGACAGAACACCGGGGAGCTGTTTTTT
TRBV27	TRBJ2-7	-	TRBD1	CASSSRQGGFYEQYF	TGTGCCAGCAGTTCCCGACAGGGTGGATTCTACGAGCAGTACTTC
TRBV12-3/TRBV12-4	TRBJ2-3	once	-	CASTDPRESTDTQYF	TGTGCCAGCACTGACCCTCGGGAGTCCACAGATACGCAGTATTTT
TRBV14	TRBJ2-7	-	-	CASRAGHSYEQYF	TGTGCCAGCAGAGCGGGACATTCCTACGAGCAGTACTTC
TRBV29-1	TRBJ2-7	once	TRBD2	CSVPSGSGGEQYF	TGCAGCGTCCCTAGCGGGAGCGGAGGCGAGCAGTACTTC
TRBV27	TRBJ2-1	-	-	CASSFLGGEQFF	TGTGCCAGCAGTTTTCTGGGAGGTGAGCAGTTCTTC
TRBV7-8	TRBJ2-3	-	-	CASSRARADTQYF	TGTGCCAGCAGCAGGGCTAGGGCAGATACGCAGTATTTT
TRBV9	TRBJ2-1	-	-	CASSTWENEQFF	TGTGCCAGCAGCACATGGGAGAATGAGCAGTTCTTC
TRBV4-1	TRBJ2-7	-	-	CASSQDEEGEGEQYF	TGCGCCAGCAGCCAAGATGAAGAGGGTGAGGGCGAGCAGTACTTC
TRBV20-1	TRBJ1-1	-	-	CSALPWPQGTEAFF	TGCAGTGCTCTACCCTGGCCTCAGGGGACTGAAGCTTTCTTT
TRBV5-6	TRBJ2-3	-	-	CASSGGADTQYF	TGTGCCAGCAGCGGGGGCGCAGATACGCAGTATTTT
TRBV12-3/TRBV12-4	TRBJ2-5	-	TRBD2	CASSGLAVLRKETQYF	TGTGCCAGCAGTGGTCTAGCGGTCCTCCGCAAGGAGACCCAGTACTTC
TRBV6-5	TRBJ2-7	-	TRBD1	CASSSGQGTYEQYF	TGTGCCAGCAGTTCGGGACAGGGTACCTACGAGCAGTACTTC
TRBV27	TRBJ2-7	-	TRBD2	CASSSSTGTSGTQQYEQYF	TGTGCCAGCAGTTCCTCAACCGGGACTAGCGGGACCCAACAATACGAGCAGTACTTC
TRBV11-3	TRBJ1-1	-	-	CASSLESWEQVNTEAFF	TGTGCCAGCAGCTTAGAGAGTTGGGAACAGGTGAACACTGAAGCTTTCTTT
TRBV2	TRBJ1-2	-	-	CASSDAWGYTF	TGTGCCAGCAGTGACGCCTGGGGCTACACCTTC
TRBV12-3/TRBV12-4	TRBJ2-3	-	TRBD2	CASNGERESTDTQYF	TGTGCCAGCAATGGAGAGCGGGAAAGCACAGATACGCAGTATTTT
TRBV19	TRBJ2-1	-	TRBD1	CASRLTGGSYNEQFF	TGTGCCAGTAGGCTAACAGGGGGCTCCTACAATGAGCAGTTCTTC
TRBV29-1	TRBJ1-2	-	TRBD1	CSVILLGQGDYGYTF	TGCAGCGTCATACTACTGGGACAGGGTGACTATGGCTACACCTTC
TRBV6-2/TRBV6-3	TRBJ2-7	-	-	CASSYFGDEQYF	TGTGCCAGCAGTTACTTTGGAGACGAGCAGTACTTC
TRBV12-3/TRBV12-4	TRBJ2-1	-	TRBD2	CASSFDRLAEDNEQFF	TGTGCCAGCAGTTTCGATCGGCTAGCGGAAGACAATGAGCAGTTCTTC
TRBV6-1	TRBJ2-6	-	-	CASSPGDAAGANVLTF	TGTGCCAGCAGCCCCGGAGATGCAGCTGGGGCCAACGTCCTGACTTTC
TRBV5-6	TRBJ1-4	-	-	CASRTWVSNGYEKLFF	TGTGCCAGCAGGACATGGGTCTCTAACGGATATGAAAAACTGTTTTTT
TRBV30	TRBJ2-1	-	TRBD2	CAWSELYLSGSHEQFF	TGTGCCTGGAGTGAACTCTACCTCAGCGGGAGTCATGAGCAGTTCTTC